This is a list of T cell receptor beta chains from one sample in a study of cytomegalovirus exposure and HLA in healthy donors. Sequenced by immunoSEQ multiplex PCR; TCRdb stores in-frame clones only, minus some. Here the sample spans approximately 200,000 clones, approximately 78% being singletons. Sequencing was done on a sample of PBMCs. The receptor source for this set is a woman in her fifties or sixties in good health and CMV-seropositive. Each CDR3 is given with its conserved first and last residue.

v_gene: TRBV4-3; CDR3aa: CASSHSGGGGIYEQYF
v_gene: TRBV6-5; CDR3aa: CASSSGFANTGELFF
v_gene: TRBV5-6; CDR3aa: CASSRGGLATNEKLFF
v_gene: TRBV11-2; CDR3aa: CASTPGTGRYEQYF
v_gene: TRBV9; CDR3aa: CASSVEGRVSPLHF
v_gene: TRBV6-5; CDR3aa: CASSYAVENTEAFF
v_gene: TRBV7-7; CDR3aa: CASSSTLTDTQYF
v_gene: TRBV6-6; CDR3aa: CASSDRVDTQYF
v_gene: TRBV6-6; CDR3aa: CASRTTGTAGNTIYF
v_gene: TRBV10-3; CDR3aa: CAISESIDRNYGYTF
v_gene: TRBV6-6; CDR3aa: CASRDPGEGGYTF
v_gene: TRBV18; CDR3aa: CASSPFRGRDYEQYF
v_gene: TRBV18; CDR3aa: CASSPRQDYEQYF
v_gene: TRBV28; CDR3aa: CASSFSGEGYEQYF
v_gene: TRBV10-3; CDR3aa: CAISESELAHEQFF
v_gene: TRBV2; CDR3aa: CASSGGWSSGANGLTF
v_gene: TRBV4-1; CDR3aa: CASSPGLAGAPYEQYF
v_gene: TRBV7-8; CDR3aa: CASSPGQGYVNGANVLTF
v_gene: TRBV10-3; CDR3aa: CAISDGQDYGYTF
v_gene: TRBV7-8; CDR3aa: CASSLRWQVSYEQYF
v_gene: TRBV2; CDR3aa: CASAASATGELFF
v_gene: TRBV28; CDR3aa: CASTPPRTGGFQTQYF
v_gene: TRBV6-5; CDR3aa: CASSRDREVAAFF
v_gene: TRBV6-6; CDR3aa: CASSYADRGYEQYF
v_gene: TRBV15; CDR3aa: CATSRDSGEAFF
v_gene: TRBV29-1; CDR3aa: CSVEDGSAYTYEQYF
v_gene: TRBV6-5; CDR3aa: CASSRPGQGLDEQFF
v_gene: TRBV6-5; CDR3aa: CASSQDRVYGYTF
v_gene: TRBV7-8; CDR3aa: CASSLIAGGVDTQYF
v_gene: TRBV7-3; CDR3aa: CASSLTQGSGYTF
v_gene: TRBV5-1; CDR3aa: CASSPLGGSKNSQYF
v_gene: TRBV28; CDR3aa: CASSLNLNSNQPQHF
v_gene: TRBV18; CDR3aa: CASSPMVVDQPQHF
v_gene: TRBV7-8; CDR3aa: CASSLGDRTTYEQYF
v_gene: TRBV28; CDR3aa: CASSHPSGGLGETQYF
v_gene: TRBV11-2; CDR3aa: CASSLSSLSGNTIYF
v_gene: TRBV5-1; CDR3aa: CASSPDGDSYEQYF
v_gene: TRBV18; CDR3aa: CASSPRGSSYNEQFF
v_gene: TRBV6-5; CDR3aa: CASGRAGETQYF
v_gene: TRBV28; CDR3aa: CASGQGTGSSPLHF